One sample yielded the 7 T cell receptor beta chains listed below, sequenced in a study of T-cell memory formation after mild COVID-19. TCRdb recomputed calls from the 5' RACE reads with MiXCR, one row per CDR3 protein. The profile shows hundreds of thousands of distinct CDR3 sequences, less than 25% of them singletons. Source material: PBMCs or a T cell subset sorted from them (not recorded which). Receptors originate from an adult woman who had mild COVID-19 (a few samples of this study predate the infection). Cell type and time point are not known.

This clonotype has at least ten counts. The CDR3 DNA follows: TGCGCCAGCAGCCAGAAGGGGTCAGGGCCAGATACGCAGTATTTT. Amino acid sequence: CASSQKGSGPDTQYF. The chain carries TRBV4-1 and TRBJ2-3; the D gene is possibly TRBD1 (5 bases). V shed 3 bases and J shed 4 bases, with 14 bases lying between them. The CDR3 covers 15 residues. Germline V gene sequence: CDR1 MGHRA, CDR2 YSYEKL.

The chain carries TRBV10-3 and TRBJ2-3, with D unresolved. Germline values: CDR1 ENHRY, CDR2 SYGVKD. The CDR3 covers 14 residues. V gave up 4 bases and J gave up 2 bases, with 10 bases separating them. CDR3 bases: TGTGCCATCAGTGCGCACACCGCCACAGATACGCAGTATTTT. Its translation: CAISAHTATDTQYF.

Here the CDR3 reads CASRRAGDGSADTQYF. Here the CDR3 DNA reads TGTGCCAGCAGGAGGGCGGGGGACGGAAGCGCAGATACGCAGTATTTT. V usage is TRBV2 and J usage is TRBJ2-3, with 7 bases lining up with TRBD2. Germline CDR1 reads SNHLY; CDR2 reads FYNNEI. V was pared by 6 bases and J by 4 bases, with 13 bases of the junction left unmatched. This CDR3 is 16 amino acids long.

The CDR3 bases are TGTGCCAGCAGCCAAGATCTCCGGGACACCACAGATACGCAGTATTTT. Translation: CASSQDLRDTTDTQYF. The chain combines TRBV3-1 with TRBJ2-3; a possible D gene is TRBD1 (6 bases). The CDR3 totals 16 residues. The V and J ends lost 0 bases and 2 bases respectively, with 12 bases between them. Germline assignment: CDR1 LGHDT and CDR2 YNNKEL (reference sequence).

The chain uses TRBV20-1 and TRBJ1-5, with D possibly TRBD1 on 5 matching bases. Trimming removed 4 bases at V and 3 bases at J, with 19 bases between. Germline values: CDR1 DFQATT, CDR2 SNEGSKA (reference sequence). The CDR3 is 16 residues long. The CDR3 DNA sequence: TGCAGTGCTACCGCAAGGCAGGGAGTGTTCAATCAGCCCCAGCATTTT. It is translated as CSATARQGVFNQPQHF.

V and J are TRBV29-1 and TRBJ1-5, with 7 bases lining up with TRBD1. There are 13 residues in the CDR3. Germline CDR1 SQVTM, CDR2 ANQGSEA. The J segment lost 4 bases and the V segment lost 5 bases, leaving 5 bases of the junction unmatched. CDR3 residues: CSVTTGVNQPQHF. In nucleotides, the CDR3 is TGCAGCGTTACTACAGGGGTGAATCAGCCCCAGCATTTT.

The chain joins TRBV3-1 to TRBJ2-2; D perhaps matches TRBD1 (6 bases). Trimming took 4 bases from V and 4 from J, leaving 10 bases between them. Germline loops: CDR1 LGHDT, CDR2 YNNKEL (reference sequence). The CDR3 has 14 residues. DNA of the CDR3: TGTGCCAGCAGCCGCAGGGGTGGCACCGGGGAGCTGTTTTTT. Residues: CASSRRGGTGELFF.